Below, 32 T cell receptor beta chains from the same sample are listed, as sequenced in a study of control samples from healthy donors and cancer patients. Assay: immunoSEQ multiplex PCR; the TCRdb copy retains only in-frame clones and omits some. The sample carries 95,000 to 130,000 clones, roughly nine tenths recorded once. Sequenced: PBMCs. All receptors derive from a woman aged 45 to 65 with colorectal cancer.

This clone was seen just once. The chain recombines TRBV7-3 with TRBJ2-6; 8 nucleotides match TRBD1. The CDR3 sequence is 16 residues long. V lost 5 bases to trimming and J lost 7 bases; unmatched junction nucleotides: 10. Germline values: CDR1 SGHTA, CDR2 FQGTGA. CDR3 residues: CASSAYQGAEANVLTF. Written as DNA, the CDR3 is TGTGCCAGCAGCGCTTACCAGGGGGCTGAAGCCAACGTCCTGACTTTC.

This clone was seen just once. The CDR3 DNA follows: TGTGCCAGCAGCTCCACTAACAGAGATACGCAGTATTTT. Translation gives CASSSTNRDTQYF. The chain joins TRBV5-6 to TRBJ2-3; D gene uncertain. The CDR3 consists of 13 residues. V lost 3 bases to trimming and J lost 5 bases, with 10 bases between them. Germline CDR1 SGHDT, CDR2 YYEEEE.

The CDR3: CASSQVESGGGGYTF. The CDR3 DNA sequence: TGCGCCAGCAGCCAAGTGGAATCAGGGGGAGGTGGCTACACCTTC. The gene calls are TRBV4-1 and TRBJ1-2; 7 bases agree with TRBD1. Germline lookup yields CDR1 MGHRA and CDR2 YSYEKL. V lost 1 base and J lost 7; bases outside the gene matches: 9. CDR3 length: 15 amino acids.

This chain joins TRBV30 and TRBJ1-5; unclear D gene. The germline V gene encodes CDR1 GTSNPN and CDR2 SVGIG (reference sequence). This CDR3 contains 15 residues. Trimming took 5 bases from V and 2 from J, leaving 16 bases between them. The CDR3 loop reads CAWSLMGHGNQPQHF. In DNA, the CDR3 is TGTGCCTGGTCCCTAATGGGCCACGGCAATCAGCCCCAGCATTTT.

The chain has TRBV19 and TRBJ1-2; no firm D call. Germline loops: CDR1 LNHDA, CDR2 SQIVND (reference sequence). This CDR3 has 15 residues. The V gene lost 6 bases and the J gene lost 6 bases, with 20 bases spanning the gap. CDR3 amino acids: CASRTPTSPIDGYTF. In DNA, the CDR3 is TGTGCCAGTAGAACCCCCACCAGCCCAATCGATGGCTACACCTTC.

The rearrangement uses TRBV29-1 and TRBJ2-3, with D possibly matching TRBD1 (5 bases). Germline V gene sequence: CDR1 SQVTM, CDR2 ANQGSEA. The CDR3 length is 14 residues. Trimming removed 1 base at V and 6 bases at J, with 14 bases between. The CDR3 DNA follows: TGCAGCGTTGAAGGTGGGGCAGGCCAGGATACGCAGTATTTT. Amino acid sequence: CSVEGGAGQDTQYF.

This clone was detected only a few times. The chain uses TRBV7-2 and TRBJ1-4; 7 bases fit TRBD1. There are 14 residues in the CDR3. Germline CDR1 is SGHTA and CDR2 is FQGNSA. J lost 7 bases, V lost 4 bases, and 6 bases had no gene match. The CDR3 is CASSWGQSSEKLFF. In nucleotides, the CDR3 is TGTGCCAGCAGCTGGGGACAGTCCAGTGAAAAACTGTTTTTT.

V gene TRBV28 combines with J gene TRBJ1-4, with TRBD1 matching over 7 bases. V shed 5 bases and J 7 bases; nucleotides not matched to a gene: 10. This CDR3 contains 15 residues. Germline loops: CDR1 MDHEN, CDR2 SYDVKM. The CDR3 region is CASSPPTGIFEKLFF. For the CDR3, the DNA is TGTGCCAGCAGTCCGCCGACAGGGATTTTTGAAAAACTGTTTTTT. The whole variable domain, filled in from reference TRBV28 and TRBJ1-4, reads DVKVTQSSRYLVKRTGEKVFLECVQDMDHENMFWYRQDPGLGLRLIYFSYDVKMKEKGDIPEGYSVSREKKERFSLILESASTNQTSMYLCASSPPTGIFEKLFFGSGTQLSVL.

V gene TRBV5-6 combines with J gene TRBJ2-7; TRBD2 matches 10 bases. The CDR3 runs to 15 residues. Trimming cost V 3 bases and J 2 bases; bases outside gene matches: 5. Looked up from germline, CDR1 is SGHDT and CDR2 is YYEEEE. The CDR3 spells CASSSLAGLPYEQYF. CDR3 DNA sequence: TGTGCCAGCAGCTCACTAGCGGGACTTCCCTACGAGCAGTACTTC.

CDR3 DNA: TGTGCCAGCAGCCCGGGGACTAGCGGTAACACCGGGGAGCTGTTTTTT. This codes for CASSPGTSGNTGELFF. The chain is built from TRBV11-3 and TRBJ2-2; 11 nucleotides agree with TRBD2. The CDR3 extends over 16 amino acids. With V trimmed by 5 bases and J by 2 bases, 4 bases remained unmatched. Per the germline V gene, CDR1 is SGHNT and CDR2 is YENEEA.

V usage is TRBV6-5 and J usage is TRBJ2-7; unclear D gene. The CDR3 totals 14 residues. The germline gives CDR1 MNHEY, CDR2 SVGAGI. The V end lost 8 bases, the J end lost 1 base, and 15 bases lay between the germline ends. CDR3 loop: CASGPLGPSYEQYF. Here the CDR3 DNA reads TGTGCCAGCGGCCCGCTCGGACCTTCCTACGAGCAGTACTTC.

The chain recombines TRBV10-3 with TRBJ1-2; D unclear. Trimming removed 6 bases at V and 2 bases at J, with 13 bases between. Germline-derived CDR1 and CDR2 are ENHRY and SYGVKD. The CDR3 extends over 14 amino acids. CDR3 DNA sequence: TGTGCCATCAGCGACCCAACAAGGAACTATGGCTACACCTTC. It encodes CAISDPTRNYGYTF.

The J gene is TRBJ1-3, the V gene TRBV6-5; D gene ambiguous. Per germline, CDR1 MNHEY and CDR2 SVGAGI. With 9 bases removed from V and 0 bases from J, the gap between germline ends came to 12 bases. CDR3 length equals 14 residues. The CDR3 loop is CASGRRDSGNTIYF. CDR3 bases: TGTGCCAGTGGCCGGCGGGACTCTGGAAACACCATATATTTT.

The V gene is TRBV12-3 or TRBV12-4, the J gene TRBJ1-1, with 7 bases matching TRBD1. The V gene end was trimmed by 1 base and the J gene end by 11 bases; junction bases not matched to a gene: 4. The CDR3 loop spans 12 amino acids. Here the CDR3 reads CASSLEGGAAFF. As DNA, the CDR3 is TGTGCCAGCAGTTTAGAAGGGGGCGCGGCTTTCTTT.

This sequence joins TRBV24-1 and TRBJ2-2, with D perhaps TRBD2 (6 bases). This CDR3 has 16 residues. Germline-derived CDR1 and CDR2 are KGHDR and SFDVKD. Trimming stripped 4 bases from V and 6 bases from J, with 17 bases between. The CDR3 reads CATSDLIGGVPGELFF. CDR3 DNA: TGTGCCACCAGTGACCTCATCGGAGGGGTCCCCGGGGAGCTGTTTTTT.

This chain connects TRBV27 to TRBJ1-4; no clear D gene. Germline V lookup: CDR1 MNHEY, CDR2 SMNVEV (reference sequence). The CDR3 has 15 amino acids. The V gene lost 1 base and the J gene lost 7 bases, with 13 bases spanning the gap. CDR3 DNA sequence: TGTGCCAGCAGTTTATTTCGTTCCGTGGGTGAAAAACTGTTTTTT. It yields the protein CASSLFRSVGEKLFF.

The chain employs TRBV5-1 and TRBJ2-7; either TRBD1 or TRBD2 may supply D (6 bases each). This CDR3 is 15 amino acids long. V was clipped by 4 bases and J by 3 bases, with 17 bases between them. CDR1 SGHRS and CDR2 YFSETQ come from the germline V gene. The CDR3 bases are TGCGCCAGCAGCCCCACGGGGGCAGTAGTCTACGAGCAGTACTTC. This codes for CASSPTGAVVYEQYF.

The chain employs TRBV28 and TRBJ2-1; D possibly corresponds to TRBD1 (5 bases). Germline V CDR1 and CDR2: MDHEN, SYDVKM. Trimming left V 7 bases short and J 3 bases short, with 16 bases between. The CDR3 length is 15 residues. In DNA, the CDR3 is TGTGCCAGCACCCCGGACCTGGGGCACTACAATGAGCAGTTCTTC. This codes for CASTPDLGHYNEQFF.

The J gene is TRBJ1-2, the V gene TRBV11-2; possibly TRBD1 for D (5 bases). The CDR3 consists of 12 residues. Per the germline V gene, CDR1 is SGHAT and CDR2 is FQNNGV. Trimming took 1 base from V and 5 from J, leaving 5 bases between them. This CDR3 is CASSLGQYGYTF. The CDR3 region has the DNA TGTGCCAGCAGCTTAGGACAGTATGGCTACACCTTC.

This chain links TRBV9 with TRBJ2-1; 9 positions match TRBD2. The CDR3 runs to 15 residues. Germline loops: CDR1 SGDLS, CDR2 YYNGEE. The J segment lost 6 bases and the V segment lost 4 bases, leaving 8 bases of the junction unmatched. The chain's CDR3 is CASSRSGSPINEQFF. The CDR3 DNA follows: TGTGCCAGCAGCCGTAGCGGGAGTCCCATCAATGAGCAGTTCTTC. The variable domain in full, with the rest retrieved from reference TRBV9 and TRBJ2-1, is DSGVTQTPKHLITATGQRVTLRCSPRSGDLSVYWYQQSLDQGLQFLIQYYNGEERAKGNILERFSAQQFPDLHSELNLSSLELGDSALYFCASSRSGSPINEQFFGPGTRLTVL.

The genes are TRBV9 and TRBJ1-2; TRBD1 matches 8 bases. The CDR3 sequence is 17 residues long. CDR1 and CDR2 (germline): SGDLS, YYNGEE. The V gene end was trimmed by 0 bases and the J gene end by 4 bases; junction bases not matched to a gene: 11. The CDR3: CASSVGGTGGDAYGYTF. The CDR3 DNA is TGTGCCAGCAGCGTAGGAGGGACAGGTGGGGATGCCTATGGCTACACCTTC.

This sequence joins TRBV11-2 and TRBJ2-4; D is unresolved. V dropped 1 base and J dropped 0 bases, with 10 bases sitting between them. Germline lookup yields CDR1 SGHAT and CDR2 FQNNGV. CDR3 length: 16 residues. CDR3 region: CASSLVVGKAKNIQYF. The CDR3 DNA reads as TGTGCCAGCAGCTTAGTGGTGGGGAAAGCCAAAAACATTCAGTACTTC.

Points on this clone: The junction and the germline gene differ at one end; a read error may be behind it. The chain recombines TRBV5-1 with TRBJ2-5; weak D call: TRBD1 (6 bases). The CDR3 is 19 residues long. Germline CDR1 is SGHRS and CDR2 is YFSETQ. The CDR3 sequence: CASRLGQGFSGGSQVTQYF. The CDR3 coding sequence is TGCGCCAGCCGCCTCGGGCAGGGGTTTAGTGGGGGCTCCCAAGTGACCCAGTACTTC. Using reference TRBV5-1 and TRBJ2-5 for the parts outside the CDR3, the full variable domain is KAGVTQTPRYLIKTRGQQVTLSCSPISGHRSVSWYQQTPGQGLQFLFEYFSETQRNKGNFPGRFSGRQFSNSRSEMNVSTLELGDSALYLCASRLGQGFSGGSQVTQYFGPGTRLLVL.

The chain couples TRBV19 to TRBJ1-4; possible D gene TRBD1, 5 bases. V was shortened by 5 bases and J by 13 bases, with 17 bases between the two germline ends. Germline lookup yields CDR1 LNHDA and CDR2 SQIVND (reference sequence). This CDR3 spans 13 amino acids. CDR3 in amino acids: CASSGSTGGVLFF. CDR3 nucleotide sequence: TGTGCCAGTAGTGGATCGACCGGGGGGGTACTGTTTTTT.

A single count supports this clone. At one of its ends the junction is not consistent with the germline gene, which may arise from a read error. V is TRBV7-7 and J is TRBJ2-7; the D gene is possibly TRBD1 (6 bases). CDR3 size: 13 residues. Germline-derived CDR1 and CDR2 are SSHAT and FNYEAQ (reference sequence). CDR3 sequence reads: CASSLGDTYEQYF. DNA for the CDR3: TGTGCTAGCAGCTTAGGGGACACTTACGAGCAGTACTTC.

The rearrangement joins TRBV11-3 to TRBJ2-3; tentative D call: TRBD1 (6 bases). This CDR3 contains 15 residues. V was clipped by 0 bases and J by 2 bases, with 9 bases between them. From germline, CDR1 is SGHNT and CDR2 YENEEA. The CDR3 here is CASSLDSGVTDTQYF. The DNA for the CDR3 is TGTGCCAGCAGCTTAGATTCAGGGGTCACAGATACGCAGTATTTT.

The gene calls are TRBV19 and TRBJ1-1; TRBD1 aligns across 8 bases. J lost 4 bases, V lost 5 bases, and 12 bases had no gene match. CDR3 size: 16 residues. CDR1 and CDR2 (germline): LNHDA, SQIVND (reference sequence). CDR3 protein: CASSPSQGAKTTEAFF. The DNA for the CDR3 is TGTGCCAGTAGTCCGAGCCAGGGGGCCAAGACCACTGAAGCTTTCTTT.

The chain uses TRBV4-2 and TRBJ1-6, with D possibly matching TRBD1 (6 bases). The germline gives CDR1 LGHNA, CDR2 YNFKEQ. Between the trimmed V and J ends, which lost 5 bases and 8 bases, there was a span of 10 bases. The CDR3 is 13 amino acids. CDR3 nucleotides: TGTGCCAGCAGCTCCGGGGGCGATTCACCCCTCCACTTT. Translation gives CASSSGGDSPLHF.

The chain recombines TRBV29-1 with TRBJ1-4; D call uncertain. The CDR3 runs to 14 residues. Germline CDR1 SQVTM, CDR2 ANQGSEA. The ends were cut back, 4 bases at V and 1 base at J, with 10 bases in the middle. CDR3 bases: TGCAGCGTTGGGACGGGCAGAACTAATGAAAAACTGTTTTTT. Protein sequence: CSVGTGRTNEKLFF.

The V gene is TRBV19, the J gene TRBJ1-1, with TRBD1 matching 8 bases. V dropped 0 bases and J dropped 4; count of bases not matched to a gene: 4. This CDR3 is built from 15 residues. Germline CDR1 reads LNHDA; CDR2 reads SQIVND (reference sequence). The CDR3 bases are TGTGCCAGTAGTATAGACAGGGGGCTTGTCACTGAAGCTTTCTTT. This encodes CASSIDRGLVTEAFF.

For the CDR3, the DNA is TGCAGCGTTGAGGGAGGGGAAGCTGGGGCCAACGTCCTGACTTTC. Translated: CSVEGGEAGANVLTF. This rearrangement joins TRBV29-1 to TRBJ2-6, with 7 bases that match TRBD2. The V gene end was trimmed by 3 bases and the J gene end by 2 bases; junction bases not matched to a gene: 4. The CDR3 spans 15 residues. From germline, CDR1 is SQVTM and CDR2 ANQGSEA.

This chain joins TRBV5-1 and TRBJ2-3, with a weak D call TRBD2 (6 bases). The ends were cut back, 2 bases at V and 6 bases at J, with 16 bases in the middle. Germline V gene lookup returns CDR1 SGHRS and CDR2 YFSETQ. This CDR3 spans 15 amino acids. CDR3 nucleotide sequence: TGCGCCAGCAGCTTTGGGACTCGGACCCGGGATACGCAGTATTTT. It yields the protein CASSFGTRTRDTQYF. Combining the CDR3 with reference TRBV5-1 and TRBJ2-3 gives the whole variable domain KAGVTQTPRYLIKTRGQQVTLSCSPISGHRSVSWYQQTPGQGLQFLFEYFSETQRNKGNFPGRFSGRQFSNSRSEMNVSTLELGDSALYLCASSFGTRTRDTQYFGPGTRLTVL.